Below, one T cell receptor beta chain is given with its context. This clonotype was recorded at least ten times. What antigen it recognizes has not been identified. No quality values exist for individual bases; no much larger clone is one base distant. Libraries were prepared through 5' RACE. The listed sequencing device is Illumina HiSeq 2500. The second PCR ran for about 6 to 12 cycles and used a J-beta primer mix along with a sample-barcoded 5' primer. A unique molecular identifier was introduced onto each TCR beta cDNA molecule by a template-switch 5' adaptor carrying 12 random nucleotides. At least 2.5 million CDR3-containing paired-end reads were obtained from each sample. First-strand cDNA was synthesized from all RNA with the Mint cDNA synthesis kit, primed by a TRBC-specific oligonucleotide. After uracil-DNA glycosylase treatment, a first 18-cycle PCR used universal primers M1SS and BC2_uni_R on all cDNA. Turning to the authors' computational methods: For normalization, 1 million high-quality reads were randomly selected from each sample, with every read carrying a distinct molecular identifier. Reads with shared molecular identifiers were discarded instead of being binned into consensus sequences. MiTCR, set to a Q25 quality threshold and the strictest error-elimination algorithm, was used for CDR3 identification, clonotype clustering and error correction. A nonparametric unseen species model using Euler transformation provided a lower-bound estimate of total TCR beta diversity. TCRdb reworked the public reads: Q25 trimming with fastp, MiXCR clone assembly, productive beta chains retained. Rows matching on CDR3 protein sequence are summarized as one entry with the most common DNA and genes. The V and J calls, along with clone size, are taken from TCRdb and not from the paper's own processing. The sample profile shows fewer than 800,000 distinct CDR3 sequences; roughly 30% of them were found once. About 16% of the sample is held by the ten biggest clonotypes.

Compared with germline, V lacks 1 base and J lacks 7 bases; bases without a gene match: 8. The CDR3, cysteine through phenylalanine, is 16 amino acids long. The CDR3 DNA has 48 bases and is translated from base 1. The germline V gene (reference sequence) specifies DFQATT as CDR1 and SNEGSKA as CDR2. The sample comes from a study of blood T cells in healthy people across ages (dated by TCRdb to 2013 to 2016). Background for the entire study: In model experiments, template switching captured about one uniquely barcoded TCR beta cDNA molecule for every two T cells. The study analyzed two additional independent replicas of 1 million unique cDNA reads from the same blood draw for two donors, one aged 18 to 29 and one aged 80 or older. To track age-related changes in TCR beta repertoire diversity, the study relied on deep sequencing normalized with unique cDNA molecular identifiers. Donors were grouped into four age groups: young (average 16 years), middle-aged (under 40), aged (62) and long-lived (just over 80). Donors of different ages were randomly distributed across sequencing lanes to avoid experimental bias.

The 40 or so donors, aged about 6 to 95 years, were systemically healthy Caucasian individuals from Russia. Each donor gave approximately 10 milliliters of peripheral blood, collected into EDTA-treated Vacutainer tubes. Ficoll-Paque density-gradient centrifugation was used to isolate PBMCs, with at least 7 million per sample. Trizol reagent was used to extract total RNA from PBMCs, with at least 6 micrograms per sample. For every donor, an aliquot of PBMCs went through flow cytometry to measure the percentages of naive CD45RAhigh/CD27high T cells. Here is what the overall study found, with its caveats: The CMV infection status of donors was not known, potentially confounding age-related changes in expanded clonotypes. Observed TCR beta diversity per million T cells fell roughly linearly with age, and a significant reduction was already apparent by age roughly 41. Because profiling used bulk unsorted PBMCs, naive and antigen-experienced compartments could not be compared conclusively. The long-lived group showed more naive CD4+ T cells, fewer expanded clones and increased TCR diversity than the aged group, suggesting age selection. There was a strong correlation between observed TCR beta diversity and the percentage of naive T cells measured by flow cytometry. Estimates of total diversity based on one million sequenced T cells were regarded as lower bounds and as underestimates.

The sample consisted of blood. The sequence derives from a woman of 80 years or more in good health. Donor details come from another sample of the same person, matched by shared clones. This chain joins TRBV20-1 to TRBJ1-6, and 9 bases in between align with TRBD1. Here the CDR3 is given as CSARAISGQGNSPLHF. The nucleotide sequence reads TGCAGTGCTAGAGCTATAAGTGGACAGGGGAATTCACCCCTCCACTTT.